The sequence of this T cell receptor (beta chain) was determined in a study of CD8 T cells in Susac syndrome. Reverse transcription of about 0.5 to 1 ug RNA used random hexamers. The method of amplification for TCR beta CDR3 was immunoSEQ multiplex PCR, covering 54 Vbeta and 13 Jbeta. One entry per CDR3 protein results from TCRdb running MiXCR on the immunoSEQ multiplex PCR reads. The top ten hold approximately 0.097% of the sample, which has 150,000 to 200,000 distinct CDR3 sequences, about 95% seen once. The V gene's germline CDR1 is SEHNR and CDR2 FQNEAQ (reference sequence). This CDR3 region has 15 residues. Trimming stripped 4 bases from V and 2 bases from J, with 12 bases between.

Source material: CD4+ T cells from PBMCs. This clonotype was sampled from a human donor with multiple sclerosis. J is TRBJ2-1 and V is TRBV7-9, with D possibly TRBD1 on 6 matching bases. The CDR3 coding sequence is TGTGCCAGCAGCTCCAGGGGAAAGACCTACAATGAGCAGTTCTTC. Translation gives CASSSRGKTYNEQFF.